The 4 T cell receptor beta chains listed next were all sequenced from one sample in a study of T cells in Graves' hyperthyroidism and ophthalmopathy. Amplification of TCR beta CDR3 regions was performed using RNA transcripts as template. The HTBI primer set drove a first-round RT-PCR of the TCR CDR3. TCRdb re-derived calls from the multiplex PCR reads in MiXCR, one entry per CDR3 protein. The sample includes about 360,000 distinct CDR3 sequences, 15% to 18% of them seen just once. The sample comprised blood. All receptors derive from a woman aged 18-29 years with Graves' hyperthyroidism that later progressed to Graves' ophthalmopathy.

This clonotype was detected ten times or more. The J gene is TRBJ2-7, the V gene TRBV18, with 10 bases identical to TRBD2. CDR3 length: 15 amino acids. Looked up from germline, CDR1 is KGHSH and CDR2 is LQKENI. The J segment lost 2 bases and the V segment lost 4 bases, leaving 5 bases of the junction unmatched. The CDR3 reads CASSRQLAGPYEQYF. The CDR3, as DNA: TGTGCCAGCTCACGCCAACTAGCGGGACCCTACGAGCAGTACTTC.

The chain links TRBV7-2 to TRBJ1-2; D is unresolved. V was trimmed by 0 bases and J by 6 bases, leaving 11 bases between them. The V gene's germline CDR1 is SGHTA and CDR2 FQGNSA. This CDR3 contains 14 residues. As DNA, the CDR3 is TGTGCCAGCAGCTTAGCGTTGGCCTCTAATGGCTACACCTTC. Translation gives CASSLALASNGYTF.

This clonotype was found many times. The gene calls are TRBV4-1 and TRBJ1-2; 9 positions match TRBD1. The J segment lost 2 bases and the V segment lost 1 base, leaving 5 bases of the junction unmatched. The CDR3 contains 16 residues. Germline V CDR1 and CDR2: MGHRA, YSYEKL. This CDR3 reads CASSQGYGQGNYGYTF. CDR3 in DNA: TGCGCCAGCAGCCAAGGCTACGGACAGGGGAACTATGGCTACACCTTC.

This clonotype was detected many times. The chain recombines TRBV28 with TRBJ1-1, with unresolved D. Deletions cut 6 bases from V and 2 bases from J, with 13 bases between. This CDR3 is built from 14 residues. CDR1 is MDHEN and CDR2 is SYDVKM in the germline V gene. The CDR3 loop reads CASSPSTPNTEAFF. For the CDR3, the DNA is TGTGCCAGCAGCCCATCGACACCAAACACTGAAGCTTTCTTT.